This T cell receptor (beta chain) was observed in a study of cytomegalovirus exposure and HLA in healthy donors. Germline values: CDR1 MNHEY, CDR2 SVGAGI. V was shortened by 7 bases and J by 1 base, with 14 bases between the two germline ends. This CDR3 has 15 residues. This PCR relied on a set of 60 Vbeta primers and 13 Jbeta primers. Some clones are missing from TCRdb's copy, which holds only in-frame ones; the method was immunoSEQ multiplex PCR. This table holds 200,000 to 250,000 clones, approximately 82% found once. This clone was seen only a few times. This receptor was identified in a man aged 18 to 29 in good health and CMV-seronegative. This chain uses TRBV6-5 with TRBJ1-3; D may be TRBD1 (5 bases). Sequenced: PBMCs. The CDR3 region is CASIPPGGSGNTIYF. CDR3 nucleotide sequence: TGTGCCAGCATCCCTCCGGGGGGGTCTGGAAACACCATATATTTT.